The entry that follows covers one TCR beta chain sequence. Assay used: immunoSEQ multiplex PCR; TCRdb lists only in-frame clones, some missing. This table holds some 120,000 clones, 80% to 90% found once. CDR1 is SGDLS, CDR2 YYNGEE, per germline. Trimming removed 0 bases from V and 0 bases from J, with 10 bases in between. The CDR3 spans 16 residues. The data were obtained in a study of cytomegalovirus exposure and HLA in healthy donors. The clonotype was recovered from a young woman in good health and CMV-seronegative. V is TRBV9 and J is TRBJ2-1, with D unclear. Material: PBMCs. Here the CDR3 reads CASSVEPSHSYNEQFF. For the CDR3, the DNA is TGTGCCAGCAGCGTAGAACCCAGTCACTCCTACAATGAGCAGTTCTTC.